This T cell receptor beta chain derives from a study of blood T cell repertoires in COVID-19 (dated by TCRdb to about 2020). Regarding the research as a whole: Collaborator samples came from the United States, Italy and Spain and covered acute and convalescent phases of COVID-19. The repertoires were released in a freely available public database intended as a resource for research on the immune response to SARS-CoV-2. The sample metadata nearly always contained a de-identified subject ID, COVID-19 status, age in years and sex. Where available, HLA class I and class II types were taken from metadata supplied by the sample provider and were not determined by assay-based typing. The dataset comprised deeply sampled blood TCRbeta repertoires from subjects exposed to, actively infected with, or recovered from COVID-19. The samples were drawn from two sources: the first 160 participants of the ongoing ImmuneRACE study, and 1,254 subjects contributed by 6 global collaborators. The material from the prospective study consisted of cDNA or gDNA derived from T cells, B-cell-depleted T cells, or PBMCs. The study at large found these results: How much clinical and demographic metadata was included differed by source and by participant, and the metadata was provided uncurated.

TCRbeta CDR3 regions were amplified from genomic DNA using the immunoSEQ Assay, a bias-controlled multiplex PCR. The paper's data handling went like this. The number of nucleated cells in each sample was estimated by amplification of reference gene primers within the assay. To quantify the absolute abundance of each unique TCRbeta CDR3 rearrangement, sequence reads were collapsed and filtered. Productive Simpson clonality was computed per sample as the square root of Simpson's diversity index over productive rearrangements. TCRdb carries this immuneACCESS record with in-frame sequences only. Its versions omit some clonotypes, under half of them owing to an unresolved V gene in the studies checked, with the rest unexplained. Clone size and the V and J calls come from that table; the DNA yielded D and trimming. Present in this sample are around 250,000 clones, around 81% of which were seen just once. Jointly, the top ten make up 4% to 5.5% of the sample.

From cysteine to phenylalanine, the CDR3 is 13 amino acids long. Only CDR3 DNA remains: 39 bases, in frame from the first base. The V and J ends are trimmed by 5 bases and 1 base, leaving 8 bases between them. Each collaborating institution followed its own protocols to collect whole blood in K2EDTA tubes. Collaborator samples were shipped for TCRbeta analysis as frozen whole blood, isolated PBMCs, or DNA extracted from either sample type. As concerns this clone: Its target antigen remains unknown. Within one base of it there is no much larger clone, and no base qualities were kept.

This clonotype was obtained from a man in his fifties with active or convalescent COVID-19. Sequencing was performed on peripheral blood. The V and J genes are TRBV12-3 or TRBV12-4 and TRBJ1-1, and TRBD1 may be the D gene, going by 6 matching bases. The nucleotide sequence is TGTGCCAGCAGTGTGGACAGGAACACTGAAGCTTTCTTT. It translates as CASSVDRNTEAFF.